These T cell receptor beta chains were read from a single sample in a study of identical twins. TCRdb re-called the 5' RACE reads through MiXCR, storing one row per CDR3 protein. The repertoire includes 350,000 or so distinct CDR3 sequences, 9% to 15% of them detected once, and roughly 7.8% sits in the top ten. This sample also belongs to another study, concerning yellow fever vaccine responses in identical twins.

Specimen: CD8+ T cells sorted from blood. The source is a woman aged 18-30 years in good health. The CDR3 runs from the conserved cysteine through the conserved F or W. D genes are given only for firm matches. Part of the rows lack a size; the others show once, few, many or a class for expanded clones.

d_call	clone_size	v_call	j_call	cdr3_nt	cdr3_aa
NA	NA	TRBV4-1	TRBJ2-1	TGCGCCAGCAGCCAAGCTTACCCCAAAATCGCCAGCAATGAGCAGTTCTTC	CASSQAYPKIASNEQFF
TRBD2	many	TRBV29-1	TRBJ2-3	TGCAGCGTCGATAGCGGGATCGGCACAGATACGCAGTATTTT	CSVDSGIGTDTQYF
NA	many	TRBV5-1	TRBJ2-6	TGCGCCAGCATACTTGGTGGGGGAGCCGGGGCCAACGTCCTGACTTTC	CASILGGGAGANVLTF
NA	NA	TRBV29-1	TRBJ1-1	TGCAGCGTTGAAGAGGGGGGCACTGAAGCTTTCTTT	CSVEEGGTEAFF
TRBD1	NA	TRBV5-5	TRBJ2-1	TGTGCCAGCAGCTATAGAGGGCGGGACAGGGATGAGCAGTTCTTC	CASSYRGRDRDEQFF
TRBD1	few	TRBV10-2	TRBJ2-1	TGCGCCAGCAGTGAACTGGACAGGGAAGTTTACAATGAGCAGTTCTTC	CASSELDREVYNEQFF
NA	NA	TRBV12-3/TRBV12-4	TRBJ2-7	TGTGCCAGCAGGCCCCCCGGGGCCGTCCACGAGCAGTACTTC	CASRPPGAVHEQYF
TRBD2	NA	TRBV29-1	TRBJ2-5	TGCAGCGTTGAAGATCGGGAGGAGATCCTTGAGACCCAGTACTTC	CSVEDREEILETQYF
TRBD2	few	TRBV7-9	TRBJ2-5	TGTGCCAGCACCACCACGTCTAGCGGGAGGATGGGGGAGACCCAGTACTTC	CASTTTSSGRMGETQYF
NA	NA	TRBV24-1	TRBJ2-2	TGTGCCACCGCTGACGAATCCCTCACCGGGGAGCTGTTTTTT	CATADESLTGELFF
NA	many	TRBV29-1	TRBJ2-7	TGCAGCGTTGCAACGGGGTTCGAGCAGTACTTC	CSVATGFEQYF
TRBD1	few	TRBV10-2	TRBJ1-1	TGCGCCAGCTGGACAGGGCGGTTGAACACTGAAGCTTTCTTT	CASWTGRLNTEAFF
NA	NA	TRBV7-9	TRBJ1-6	TGTGCCAGCAGCTCAGGGAAACAGAATTTTGGTTCACCCCTCCACTTT	CASSSGKQNFGSPLHF
NA	NA	TRBV28	TRBJ1-6	TGTGCCAGCAGTTTACCGGCCTATAATTCACCCCTCCACTTT	CASSLPAYNSPLHF
NA	NA	TRBV20-1	TRBJ1-1	TGCAGTGCTAAAGACGGGGTTTATACTGAAGCTTTCTTT	CSAKDGVYTEAFF
TRBD1	few	TRBV2	TRBJ1-1	TGTGCCAGCAATCCCGGGACAGGGAATGGCATGAACACTGAAGCTTTCTTT	CASNPGTGNGMNTEAFF
TRBD1	NA	TRBV7-9	TRBJ2-2	TGTGCCAGCAGCTTTACGGACAGGAAAGACACCACCGGGGAGCTGTTTTTT	CASSFTDRKDTTGELFF
TRBD1	NA	TRBV28	TRBJ1-2	TGTGCCAGCAGTTTATCGTGGACAGGGGTCCAAGGAGGAGGCTACACCTTC	CASSLSWTGVQGGGYTF
TRBD2	NA	TRBV20-1	TRBJ2-5	TGCAGTGCTACGGGACTAGCGGGAACGATGGAGACCCAGTACTTC	CSATGLAGTMETQYF
NA	many	TRBV5-5	TRBJ2-1	TGTGCCAGCACTTATTTCGGATCAATTGAGCAGTTCTTC	CASTYFGSIEQFF
NA	few	TRBV20-1	TRBJ2-1	TGCAGTGCTAGAGATCCCATAGGAACAAAAGGCTACAATGAGCAGTTCTTC	CSARDPIGTKGYNEQFF
NA	NA	TRBV6-1	TRBJ2-1	TGTGCCAGCAGTGAGGGCTGGGAGCAGTTCTTC	CASSEGWEQFF
NA	NA	TRBV11-3	TRBJ1-1	TGTGCCAGCAGCTTATATGGGGGGATGAACACTGAAGCTTTCTTT	CASSLYGGMNTEAFF
NA	NA	TRBV11-1	TRBJ2-3	TGTGCCAGCAGCTTAGACCCGAATTCAGCGGAGAAACCTGCAGATACGCAGTATTTT	CASSLDPNSAEKPADTQYF
TRBD2	NA	TRBV6-2/TRBV6-3	TRBJ2-7	TGTGCCAGCAGTTACTCAGCGGGAGGGTCCGAGCAGTACTTC	CASSYSAGGSEQYF
NA	NA	TRBV3-1	TRBJ2-3	TGTGCCAGCAGCCAAGATTTGGAGACAAAAGACACAGATACGCAGTATTTT	CASSQDLETKDTDTQYF
NA	few	TRBV6-1	TRBJ1-1	TGTGCCAGCAGCCAGCAGGGAATGAACACTGAAGCTTTCTTT	CASSQQGMNTEAFF
NA	few	TRBV4-1	TRBJ2-7	TGCGCCAGCAGCCAAGAAGGGGGGAGACTTTCCTACGAGCAGTACTTC	CASSQEGGRLSYEQYF
TRBD2	many	TRBV28	TRBJ2-5	TGTGCCAGCAGGAGGCTAGCGGGGGGCGGAGAGACCCAGTACTTC	CASRRLAGGGETQYF
NA	once	TRBV13	TRBJ2-7	TGTGCCAGCAGCTCCGACAGTCGCTACGAGCAGTACTTC	CASSSDSRYEQYF
NA	few	TRBV5-6	TRBJ2-1	TGTGCCAGCAGCTTGTCGTGGTCGGGAACCTTCGTATACAATGAGCAGTTCTTC	CASSLSWSGTFVYNEQFF
NA	few	TRBV28	TRBJ1-1	TGTGCCAGCAATGCTCAGGGACTGAGCACTGAAGCTTTCTTT	CASNAQGLSTEAFF
TRBD1	many	TRBV28	TRBJ2-2	TGTGCCAGCAGTCTAACCGGGACAGGGGTCACCGGGGAGCTGTTTTTT	CASSLTGTGVTGELFF
NA	few	TRBV5-6	TRBJ2-7	TGTGCCAGCAGCTTGGGGTCAAGTGGCTACGAGCAGTACTTC	CASSLGSSGYEQYF
NA	NA	TRBV18	TRBJ2-4	TGTGCCAGCTCAGCAAGCGTGGGGGAATACATTCAGTACTTC	CASSASVGEYIQYF
NA	NA	TRBV7-8	TRBJ1-3	TGTGCCAGCAGCTTATTTACGGCGAGCTCTGGAAACACCATATATTTT	CASSLFTASSGNTIYF
NA	few	TRBV20-1	TRBJ2-3	TGCAGTGCCACACCACAGGGAGGGGGCACAGATACGCAGTATTTT	CSATPQGGGTDTQYF
NA	few	TRBV12-3/TRBV12-4	TRBJ2-1	TGTGCCAGCGAAACAACGGGGTTGGGTATCAATGAGCAGTTCTTC	CASETTGLGINEQFF
NA	NA	TRBV4-1	TRBJ2-1	TGCGCCAGCAGCCAAGACGGACAGGCGGGGTTGAGGTTCTTC	CASSQDGQAGLRFF
NA	NA	TRBV3-1	TRBJ2-3	TGTGCCAGCAGCCAAGCAGCCCGTAGCGGAAACACAGATACGCAGTATTTT	CASSQAARSGNTDTQYF
NA	NA	TRBV6-2/TRBV6-3	TRBJ1-1	TGTGCCAGCAGTCCGTGGGGAACTGAAGCTTTCTTT	CASSPWGTEAFF
NA	NA	TRBV13	TRBJ2-3	TGTGCCAGCAGTCTGTCTTACCGGGATACGCAGTATTTT	CASSLSYRDTQYF
NA	many	TRBV4-2	TRBJ2-1	TGTGCCAGCAGCCAAGGACTAGAGTCCAGTGAGCAGTTCTTC	CASSQGLESSEQFF
TRBD2	NA	TRBV10-2	TRBJ2-1	TGCGCCAGCAATTTCTGGACTAGCGGGGCCTACAATGAGCAGTTCTTC	CASNFWTSGAYNEQFF
NA	many	TRBV5-5	TRBJ2-1	TGTGCCAGCAGCTTCCGGGACATGGCTTACAATGAGCAGTTCTTC	CASSFRDMAYNEQFF
TRBD2	NA	TRBV4-1	TRBJ2-7	TGCGCCAGCAGCCAAGCGTCTAGCGGGAGTTACGAGCAGTACTTC	CASSQASSGSYEQYF
NA	NA	TRBV10-3	TRBJ1-1	TGTGCCATCAGTGAATCAGTCAGTAAGGATGGTGACACTGAAGCTTTCTTT	CAISESVSKDGDTEAFF
TRBD1	few	TRBV12-3/TRBV12-4	TRBJ2-3	TGTGCCAGCAGTTTTGGGCAGGGGGTCACAGATACGCAGTATTTT	CASSFGQGVTDTQYF
TRBD2	NA	TRBV7-9	TRBJ2-3	TGTGCCAGCAGCTTAAAGACTAGCGGGGGGGCGGATACGCAGTGTTTT	CASSLKTSGGADTQCF